This T cell receptor (beta chain) was captured by sequencing in a study of cytomegalovirus exposure and HLA in healthy donors. Study-wide findings and caveats: CMV antigen specificity of a few CMV-associated chains was confirmed in vitro. According to a later analysis, TCR clusters from the first cohort tended to co-occur in the roughly 110 validation repertoires.

The ends lost 4 bases at V and 9 bases at J; junction bases unmatched: 6. This CDR3 has 13 residues. The germline CDR1 and CDR2 sequences are SGDLS and YYNGEE. As regards this clone: The antigen is unknown.

Method: immunoSEQ multiplex PCR; TCRdb's copy keeps in-frame clones and lacks some. The sample contains about 360,000 clones, 86% of which appear only once. The sample was PBMCs. The J gene is TRBJ2-1, the V gene TRBV9; 8 nucleotides agree with TRBD2. The source of this sequence is a woman younger than 35 in good health and CMV-seronegative. The CDR3 reads CASSTGGFGEQFF. The CDR3 DNA follows: TGTGCCAGCAGCACGGGAGGGTTCGGTGAGCAGTTCTTC.